This T cell receptor (beta chain) was sequenced in a study of blood T cell repertoires in COVID-19. Background on the study: Samples of COVID-19 (acute and convalescent) were obtained from the United States, Italy and Spain.

The CDR3 has 15 residues. From germline, CDR1 is SNHLY and CDR2 FYNNEI. The V and J ends lost 4 bases and 2 bases, in that order; junction bases with no gene match: 4. TCRdb keeps only in-frame clones here, not all; method: immunoSEQ multiplex PCR. The repertoire consists of roughly 500,000 clones, with 85% to 90% occurring once and the leading ten covering over 0.7%. The sample consisted of peripheral blood. The gene calls are TRBV2 and TRBJ2-3; 9 bases are a match to TRBD1. The receptor was isolated from a man aged 18 to 30 with COVID-19, enrolled during active disease. The CDR3 DNA is TGTGCCAGCAGTGCAACAGGGGGCCCCACAGATACGCAGTATTTT. Its translation: CASSATGGPTDTQYF. Complete variable domain (other parts from reference TRBV2 and TRBJ2-3): EPEVTQTPSHQVTQMGQEVILRCVPISNHLYFYWYRQILGQKVEFLVSFYNNEISEKSEIFDDQFSVERPDGSNFTLKIRSTKLEDSAMYFCASSATGGPTDTQYFGPGTRLTVL.